This T cell receptor (beta chain) was captured in a study of graft-versus-host responses after intestinal transplantation. Study as a whole: Grafts that recipients had were multivisceral, liver-intestinal, or isolated intestinal transplants. Study-level results: After transplant, early declines in HvG clones were associated with peak levels of circulating GvH clones. Allograft clonal ratios (graft-versus-host to host-versus-graft) were high in patients who had graft-donor T cell macrochimerism. GvH clones detected in recipient marrow included some appearing first in ileum or blood.

Looked up from germline, CDR1 is SGHTA and CDR2 is FQGNSA. The CDR3 totals 19 residues. Trimming removed 3 bases at V and 4 bases at J, with 27 bases between. As concerns this clone: Its specificity is unknown. No conserved phenylalanine or tryptophan is present at the end of the CDR3, so a read error is the likely explanation.

Repertoires were generated with immunoSEQ multiplex PCR, while TCRdb's copy carries only in-frame clones and drops some. The profile shows about 70,000 clones, 84% of them singletons. Sequences were derived from unstimulated CD4+ T cells sorted from spleen or lymph node cells, sampled before transplant. The source is a human donor who was the organ donor for an intestinal transplant. The V and J genes are TRBV7-2 and TRBJ1-2; no reliable D call. CDR3 loop: CASSFISGVLDGDTYGYTS. The CDR3 DNA follows: TGTGCCAGCAGCTTTATAAGCGGGGTACTAGACGGAGATACCTATGGCTACACCTCC.